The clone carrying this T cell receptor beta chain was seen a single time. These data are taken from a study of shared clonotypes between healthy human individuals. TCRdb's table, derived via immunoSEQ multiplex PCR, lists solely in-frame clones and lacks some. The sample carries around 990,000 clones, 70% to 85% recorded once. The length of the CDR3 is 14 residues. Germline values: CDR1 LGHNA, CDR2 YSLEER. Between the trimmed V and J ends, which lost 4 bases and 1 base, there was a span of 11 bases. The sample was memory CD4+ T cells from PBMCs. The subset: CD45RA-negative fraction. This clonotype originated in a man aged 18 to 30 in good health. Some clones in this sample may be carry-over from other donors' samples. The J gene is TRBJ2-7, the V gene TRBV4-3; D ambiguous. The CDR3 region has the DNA TGCGCCAGCAGCCGCCGCGGCTCATCCTACGAGCAGTACTTC. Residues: CASSRRGSSYEQYF.